Below are 8 T cell receptor beta chains sequenced from a single sample in a study of blood T cell repertoires in COVID-19. TCRdb's copy holds only in-frame clones and misses some; the assay was immunoSEQ multiplex PCR. The data contain 100,000 or so clones, about 91% of them singletons. Sequencing used peripheral blood. The receptors shown here come from a human donor in a cohort sampled during active COVID-19.

This chain uses TRBV4-2 with TRBJ2-7, with TRBD1 identical over 10 bases. CDR3 length: 17 residues. The V and J ends lost 0 bases and 4 bases, in that order; junction bases with no gene match: 9. Germline lookup yields CDR1 LGHNA and CDR2 YNFKEQ. The CDR3 nucleotides are TGTGCCAGCAGCCAAGATAGGCCCGGGACAGGGGCTTACGAGCAGTACTTC. Residues: CASSQDRPGTGAYEQYF.

Points on this clone: The sample carries other DNA sequences with the same CDR3. As DNA, the CDR3 is TGTGCTAGTGCTATGAACACTGAAGCTTTCTTT. Protein: CASAMNTEAFF. The chain combines TRBV12-5 with TRBJ1-1, with D hard to call. The V and J ends lost 7 bases and 0 bases respectively, with 3 bases between them. The germline V gene encodes CDR1 LGHNT and CDR2 FRNRAP. The CDR3 sequence is 11 residues long.

The chain recombines TRBV6-4 with TRBJ2-2, with TRBD1 as a possible D gene (5 bases). The V end lost 8 bases, the J end lost 7 bases, and 17 bases lay between the germline ends. Germline values: CDR1 MRHNA, CDR2 SNTAGT. This CDR3 has 14 amino acids. CDR3 region: CASGQTETGGELFF. DNA for the CDR3: TGTGCCAGCGGACAAACAGAGACCGGCGGGGAGCTGTTTTTT.

The rearrangement links TRBV28 to TRBJ1-5; TRBD1 might be the D (5 bases). The CDR3 spans 15 residues. The V end lost 3 bases, the J end lost 2 bases, and 11 bases lay between the germline ends. Germline CDR1 and CDR2: MDHEN and SYDVKM. CDR3 nucleotides: TGTGCCAGCAGTTTGTCCAGGGTTGGCAATCAGCCCCAGCATTTT. Amino acids: CASSLSRVGNQPQHF.

This chain links TRBV11-2 with TRBJ1-3; D remains ambiguous. V was trimmed by 0 bases and J by 2 bases, leaving 14 bases between them. The V gene's germline CDR1 is SGHAT and CDR2 FQNNGV. The CDR3 sequence is 17 residues long. DNA for the CDR3: TGTGCCAGCAGCTTAGATATGTTCCCAGGTACTGGAAACACCATATATTTT. Translating gives CASSLDMFPGTGNTIYF.

The gene calls are TRBV19 and TRBJ2-5; TRBD1 matches at 8 bases. V was pared by 5 bases and J by 5 bases, with 10 bases of the junction left unmatched. There are 15 residues in the CDR3. Germline V CDR1 and CDR2: LNHDA, SQIVND (reference sequence). For the CDR3, the DNA is TGTGCCAGTAGTTCTGGACAGGGAGGTAGGGAGACCCAGTACTTC. Translated: CASSSGQGGRETQYF.

This sequence joins TRBV6-1 and TRBJ2-5, with TRBD1 as a possible D gene (6 bases). Germline lookup yields CDR1 MNHNS and CDR2 SASEGT. Trimming pared 1 base from V and 5 bases from J, leaving 14 bases between. This CDR3 spans 15 amino acids. As DNA, the CDR3 is TGTGCCAGCAGTGAAGTCATTGGGGGCCAGGAGACCCAGTACTTC. Its protein product is CASSEVIGGQETQYF.

This chain joins TRBV30 and TRBJ2-7; the match to TRBD2 covers 12 bases. The germline V gene has CDR1 GTSNPN and CDR2 SVGIG (reference sequence). This CDR3 is 18 amino acids long. V trimming: 2 bases; J trimming: 1 base; junction bases outside the gene matches: 12. The DNA for the CDR3 is TGTGCCTGGAGTCCAAAAAACCGACTAGCGGGAGATTCCTACGAGCAGTACTTC. Translated, it gives CAWSPKNRLAGDSYEQYF.